This T cell receptor (beta chain) was identified during a study of cytomegalovirus exposure and HLA in healthy donors. Turning to the study itself: A prior analysis found about 120 million unique TCR beta sequences from some 200 million T cells.

Study-level points and caveats: It was only CMV serostatus that was available as immune exposure information.

For this clone: Its target is unknown.

A multiplex PCR was run with 60 Vbeta primers and 13 Jbeta primers. In the authors' methods: An analysis performed later counted roughly 79 million unique TCR beta chains (roughly 11 million of them shared). Measured with immunoSEQ multiplex PCR; TCRdb has only the in-frame clones, and not every one. The V and J calls and clone size come from that table; D and trimming were worked out from the DNA. The sample consists of about 200,000 clones, approximately 70% of them appearing once. The CDR3 extends over 14 amino acids. The V and J ends lost 1 base and 4 bases respectively, with 10 bases between them. Germline V gene sequence: CDR1 SGHTA, CDR2 FQGNSA.

The receptor was derived from a woman in her 30s in good health and CMV-seronegative. This chain links TRBV7-2 with TRBJ1-2; D is ambiguous. The sequencing input was PBMCs. CDR3 loop: CASSLDPEIYGYTF. The CDR3 nucleotides read TGTGCCAGCAGCTTAGATCCAGAAATCTATGGCTACACCTTC.